This TCR beta chain was identified during a study of patients and donors after allogeneic stem cell transplantation. The J segment lost 9 bases and the V segment lost 3 bases, leaving 5 bases of the junction unmatched. The CDR3 spans 13 residues. Germline lookup yields CDR1 KGHSH and CDR2 LQKENI. TCRdb fed the RT-PCR reads into MiXCR, producing one record per CDR3 protein. The table has more than 850,000 distinct CDR3 sequences, under 20% seen once. Sequences were obtained from blood, either unsorted or a sorted T cell fraction (not recorded which). The sequence was obtained from a human donor who was either an allogeneic HSCT recipient or a stem cell or donor lymphocyte infusion donor (not recorded which). It is not recorded whose cells these are; they may come from a transplant donor. V is TRBV18 and J is TRBJ2-1; 7 bases line up with TRBD2. The CDR3 nucleotides read TGTGCCAGCTCACCGAGGGGCGGGGGTGAGCAGTTCTTC. Translating gives CASSPRGGGEQFF.